Listed below are T cell receptor beta chains from one sample, sequenced in a study of cytomegalovirus exposure and HLA in healthy donors. TCRdb's copy holds only in-frame clones and misses some; the assay was immunoSEQ multiplex PCR. The sample carries under 95,000 clones, approximately 91% recorded once. The sample comprised PBMCs. These receptors originate from a man younger than 40 in good health and CMV-seronegative. Each CDR3 is given with its conserved first and last residue. D genes are given only for firm matches. Not every row has a clone size; where given, it reads once, few, many or a size class.

CDR3aa: CASSYVLYEQYF
CDR3nt: TGTGCCAGCAGTTACGTATTATACGAGCAGTACTTC
abundance: NA
d_gene: NA
j_gene: TRBJ2-7
v_gene: TRBV6-6

CDR3aa: CASRRQGGEGNTIYF
CDR3nt: TGTGCCAGCAGGAGACAGGGGGGGGAAGGAAACACCATATATTTT
abundance: many
d_gene: TRBD1
j_gene: TRBJ1-3
v_gene: TRBV6-1

CDR3aa: CSAQDVRAQYF
CDR3nt: TGCAGTGCTCAGGATGTCAGGGCCCAGTACTTC
abundance: NA
d_gene: NA
j_gene: TRBJ2-5
v_gene: TRBV20-1

CDR3aa: CASSRRLGQLGETQYF
CDR3nt: TGTGCCAGCAGCCGCCGATTGGGACAGCTGGGGGAGACCCAGTACTTC
abundance: NA
d_gene: TRBD1
j_gene: TRBJ2-5
v_gene: TRBV7-9

CDR3aa: CASSTQDRVGQPQHF
CDR3nt: TGTGCCAGTAGCACCCAGGACAGGGTGGGTCAGCCCCAGCATTTT
abundance: NA
d_gene: TRBD1
j_gene: TRBJ1-5
v_gene: TRBV19

CDR3aa: CASGRINTEAFF
CDR3nt: TGTGCCAGCGGGAGGATTAACACTGAAGCTTTCTTT
abundance: NA
d_gene: NA
j_gene: TRBJ1-1
v_gene: TRBV6-1

CDR3aa: CASSKSSGRPDTQYF
CDR3nt: TGTGCCAGCAGTAAATCTTCCGGGAGGCCAGATACGCAGTATTTT
abundance: few
d_gene: TRBD2
j_gene: TRBJ2-3
v_gene: TRBV6-5

CDR3aa: CASSSGTGPYEQYF
CDR3nt: TGCGCCAGCAGCTCTGGGACAGGCCCCTACGAGCAGTACTTC
abundance: NA
d_gene: TRBD1
j_gene: TRBJ2-7
v_gene: TRBV5-1

CDR3aa: CASRPRGLAGVEQYF
CDR3nt: TGTGCCAGCAGACCGAGGGGACTAGCGGGAGTCGAGCAGTACTTC
abundance: NA
d_gene: TRBD2
j_gene: TRBJ2-7
v_gene: TRBV6-5

CDR3aa: CASSRQGISTDTQYF
CDR3nt: TGTGCCAGCTCAAGACAGGGAATAAGCACAGATACGCAGTATTTT
abundance: NA
d_gene: TRBD1
j_gene: TRBJ2-3
v_gene: TRBV18

CDR3aa: CASSSKSGGAFGELFF
CDR3nt: TGTGCCAGTAGTTCTAAGAGCGGGGGGGCCTTCGGGGAGCTGTTTTTT
abundance: NA
d_gene: TRBD2
j_gene: TRBJ2-2
v_gene: TRBV19

CDR3aa: CASSFGDGELFF
CDR3nt: TGTGCCAGCAGCTTCGGTGACGGGGAGCTGTTTTTT
abundance: NA
d_gene: NA
j_gene: TRBJ2-2
v_gene: TRBV5-6

CDR3aa: CSVDGTANPSNTGELFF
CDR3nt: TGCAGCGTGGATGGGACAGCGAACCCCTCGAACACCGGGGAGCTGTTTTTT
abundance: NA
d_gene: TRBD1
j_gene: TRBJ2-2
v_gene: TRBV29-1

CDR3aa: CASSPPLEAAEQFF
CDR3nt: TGTGCCAGCAGTCCACCCCTTGAGGCAGCTGAGCAGTTCTTC
abundance: NA
d_gene: NA
j_gene: TRBJ2-1
v_gene: TRBV28

CDR3aa: CASSPLGTGELFF
CDR3nt: TGTGCCAGCTCACCTCTCGGCACCGGGGAGCTGTTTTTT
abundance: NA
d_gene: NA
j_gene: TRBJ2-2
v_gene: TRBV18

CDR3aa: CASSLMGQSYEQYF
CDR3nt: TGTGCCAGCAGTTTAATGGGACAATCTTACGAGCAGTACTTC
abundance: NA
d_gene: NA
j_gene: TRBJ2-7
v_gene: TRBV28

CDR3aa: CASSLASGGSQGSTYEQYF
CDR3nt: TGTGCCAGCAGCTTAGCAAGCGGTGGGTCGCAGGGGTCTACCTACGAGCAGTACTTC
abundance: NA
d_gene: NA
j_gene: TRBJ2-7
v_gene: TRBV7-9

CDR3aa: CASSQFSQGFYEQYF
CDR3nt: TGCGCCAGCAGCCAATTTTCACAGGGGTTCTACGAGCAGTACTTC
abundance: NA
d_gene: TRBD1
j_gene: TRBJ2-7
v_gene: TRBV4-1

CDR3aa: CASRRGGLVQPQHF
CDR3nt: TGTGCCAGCAGACGGGGGGGGCTTGTTCAGCCCCAGCATTTT
abundance: NA
d_gene: NA
j_gene: TRBJ1-5
v_gene: TRBV27

CDR3aa: CASSPRTVKTYEQYF
CDR3nt: TGTGCCAGCTCACCAAGGACAGTGAAAACCTACGAGCAGTACTTC
abundance: NA
d_gene: NA
j_gene: TRBJ2-7
v_gene: TRBV18

CDR3aa: CASSLGSVGGSYGYTF
CDR3nt: TGTGCCAGCAGCTTAGGTAGCGTAGGGGGCAGCTATGGCTACACCTTC
abundance: NA
d_gene: TRBD1
j_gene: TRBJ1-2
v_gene: TRBV7-2

CDR3aa: CASSLGLAANNEQFF
CDR3nt: TGTGCCAGCTCCCTGGGACTAGCGGCAAACAATGAGCAGTTCTTC
abundance: NA
d_gene: TRBD2
j_gene: TRBJ2-1
v_gene: TRBV18

CDR3aa: CASSVGRRTDTQYF
CDR3nt: TGTGCCAGCAGCGTAGGTCGGAGGACAGATACGCAGTATTTT
abundance: NA
d_gene: NA
j_gene: TRBJ2-3
v_gene: TRBV9

CDR3aa: CASSLLPGQSYEQYF
CDR3nt: TGTGCCAGCAGCTTATTACCCGGACAGTCCTACGAGCAGTACTTC
abundance: NA
d_gene: NA
j_gene: TRBJ2-7
v_gene: TRBV11-1

CDR3aa: CASSLTPLAGASTDTQYF
CDR3nt: TGTGCCAGCAGCTTAACACCCCTAGCGGGGGCCAGCACAGATACGCAGTATTTT
abundance: NA
d_gene: TRBD2
j_gene: TRBJ2-3
v_gene: TRBV7-3

CDR3aa: CASSRGTSGADTQYF
CDR3nt: TGTGCCAGCAGCCGAGGGACTAGCGGGGCAGATACGCAGTATTTT
abundance: NA
d_gene: TRBD2
j_gene: TRBJ2-3
v_gene: TRBV7-8

CDR3aa: CASSLAGGIFGEQYF
CDR3nt: TGTGCCAGCAGCTTAGCAGGAGGGATATTCGGAGAGCAGTACTTC
abundance: once
d_gene: NA
j_gene: TRBJ2-7
v_gene: TRBV7-9

CDR3aa: CASSEARGLGPNTEAFF
CDR3nt: TGTGCCAGCAGTGAAGCGAGGGGGTTGGGTCCGAACACTGAAGCTTTCTTT
abundance: once
d_gene: NA
j_gene: TRBJ1-1
v_gene: TRBV6-1

CDR3aa: CASSLTGEVYGYTF
CDR3nt: TGTGCCAGCAGCCTGACAGGGGAGGTGTATGGCTACACCTTC
abundance: NA
d_gene: TRBD1
j_gene: TRBJ1-2
v_gene: TRBV28

CDR3aa: CASSARAGENQPQHF
CDR3nt: TGTGCCAGCAGTGCACGTGCGGGGGAGAATCAGCCCCAGCATTTT
abundance: NA
d_gene: NA
j_gene: TRBJ1-5
v_gene: TRBV2

CDR3aa: CASAQKTGVEQYF
CDR3nt: TGTGCCAGCGCCCAGAAAACAGGGGTCGAGCAGTACTTC
abundance: NA
d_gene: TRBD1
j_gene: TRBJ2-7
v_gene: TRBV2

CDR3aa: CASSRPDNNSPLHF
CDR3nt: TGTGCCAGCAGCCGTCCGGACAATAATTCACCCCTCCACTTT
abundance: few
d_gene: NA
j_gene: TRBJ1-6
v_gene: TRBV4-2

CDR3aa: CASSLNGGGTDTQYF
CDR3nt: TGTGCCAGCAGCTTAAACGGCGGGGGCACAGATACGCAGTATTTT
abundance: NA
d_gene: NA
j_gene: TRBJ2-3
v_gene: TRBV7-3

CDR3aa: CASSDSGITPTDTQYF
CDR3nt: TGTGCCAGCAGTGACTCCGGGATTACACCCACAGATACGCAGTATTTT
abundance: NA
d_gene: NA
j_gene: TRBJ2-3
v_gene: TRBV6-4

CDR3aa: CATSRDASGRVVYNEQFF
CDR3nt: TGTGCCACCAGCAGAGATGCTAGCGGGCGAGTAGTTTACAATGAGCAGTTCTTC
abundance: NA
d_gene: TRBD2
j_gene: TRBJ2-1
v_gene: TRBV15

CDR3aa: CSVEDLRGGLQETQYF
CDR3nt: TGCAGCGTTGAAGATCTTCGGGGGGGCTTACAAGAGACCCAGTACTTC
abundance: NA
d_gene: TRBD2
j_gene: TRBJ2-5
v_gene: TRBV29-1

CDR3aa: CASSGTGDRNTGELFF
CDR3nt: TGTGCCAGCAGCGGGACAGGGGATAGGAACACCGGGGAGCTGTTTTTT
abundance: once
d_gene: TRBD1
j_gene: TRBJ2-2
v_gene: TRBV7-3

CDR3aa: CASSSQGQQAFF
CDR3nt: TGTGCCAGCAGCTCACAGGGGCAACAAGCTTTCTTT
abundance: once
d_gene: TRBD1
j_gene: TRBJ1-1
v_gene: TRBV7-2

CDR3aa: CASGEDRHGRFF
CDR3nt: TGTGCCAGCGGCGAGGACAGGCATGGACGGTTCTTC
abundance: NA
d_gene: TRBD1
j_gene: TRBJ2-1
v_gene: TRBV2

CDR3aa: CASSPDRAGANVLTF
CDR3nt: TGTGCCAGCAGCCCCGACAGGGCTGGGGCCAACGTCCTGACTTTC
abundance: NA
d_gene: TRBD1
j_gene: TRBJ2-6
v_gene: TRBV7-2